This T cell receptor (beta chain) was captured in a study of regulatory T cells in long-lasting Graves disease. Findings and caveats of the study: Persistent patients shared more public clonotypes (around 2,500) than newly diagnosed patients (966).

CDR3-region Arm-PCR and iRepertoire HTBI primers produced the TCR beta libraries. In TCRdb, the multiplex PCR reads were re-called with MiXCR into one record per CDR3 protein. The repertoire holds more than 300,000 distinct CDR3 sequences, with 15% to 20% as singletons. This clonotype was detected ten times or more. Its antigen is not identified. Time point: newly diagnosed GD, antithyroid drugs for less than 3 months. There was RNA extracted from PBMCs, and the TCR library was made from it. Collection of peripheral blood (nine milliliters) was done using EDTA tubes. These data also featured in a second study, about T cells in Graves' hyperthyroidism and ophthalmopathy.

This clonotype was obtained from a young woman with Graves disease. The sequenced sample was peripheral blood mononuclear cells (PBMCs), obtained at new diagnosis, from a patient treated with antithyroid drugs.

The CDR3 sequence is CASSLAGRDRVDTQYF. The CDR3 DNA is TGTGCCAGCAGCTTGGCCGGAAGGGACAGGGTAGATACGCAGTATTTT. The chain carries TRBV5-6 and TRBJ2-3; 9 nucleotides agree with TRBD1. Germline CDR1 SGHDT, CDR2 YYEEEE. The junction had 7 bases not matched to a gene; V was cut back by 0 bases and J by 5 bases. CDR3 length equals 16 residues. Drawing the rest from reference TRBV5-6 and TRBJ2-3, the complete variable domain is DAGVTQSPTHLIKTRGQQVTLRCSPKSGHDTVSWYQQALGQGPQFIFQYYEEEERQRGNFPDRFSGHQFPNYSSELNVNALLLGDSALYLCASSLAGRDRVDTQYFGPGTRLTVL.